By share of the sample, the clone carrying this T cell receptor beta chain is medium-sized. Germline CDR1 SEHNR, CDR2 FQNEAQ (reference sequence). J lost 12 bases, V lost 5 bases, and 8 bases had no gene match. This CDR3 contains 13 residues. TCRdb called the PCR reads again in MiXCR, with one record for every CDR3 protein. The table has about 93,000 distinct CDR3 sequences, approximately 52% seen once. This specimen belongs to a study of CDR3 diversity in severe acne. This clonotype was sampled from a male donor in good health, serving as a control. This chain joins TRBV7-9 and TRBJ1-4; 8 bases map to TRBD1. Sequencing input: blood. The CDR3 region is CASSRDRQGELFF. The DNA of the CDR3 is TGTGCCAGCAGCAGGGACAGGCAAGGGGAACTGTTTTTT.